This TCR beta chain was sequenced during a study of regulatory T cells in long-lasting Graves disease. About this clonotype itself: Its target is not known.

Study findings and constraints: Segments TRBV28, TRBJ1-2 and TRBJ2-5 showed preferential usage in persistent disease. What was studied was peripheral blood only, and not thyroid tissue.

The CDR3 runs 13 residues. Germline values: CDR1 LNHDA, CDR2 SQIVND (reference sequence). V was trimmed by 9 bases and J by 0 bases, leaving 11 bases between them. Time point in this sample: persistent/refractory GD, antithyroid drugs over 5 years with positive TRAb. From PBMCs, RNA was extracted and then used to make the TCR library. It was by American Thyroid Association guidelines that Graves' disease was diagnosed. Sequencing libraries for TCR beta were prepared with iRepertoire HTBI primers and Arm-PCR of CDR3 regions. TCRdb recomputed calls from the multiplex PCR reads with MiXCR, one row per CDR3 protein. The sample includes roughly 700,000 distinct CDR3 sequences, 25% to 30% seen only once; the top ten take under 55%.

The sequence derives from a female donor with Graves disease. Sequences were derived from peripheral blood mononuclear cells (PBMCs), sampled when the disease was refractory, from a patient treated with antithyroid drugs. J is TRBJ1-2 and V is TRBV19, with TRBD1 as a possible D gene (6 bases). The CDR3 loop is CASRQVSNYGYTF. CDR3 sequence (DNA): TGTGCCAGCAGACAGGTTTCTAACTATGGCTACACCTTC.